The 15 T cell receptor beta chains below come from one sample, sequenced in a study of beta chain features in type 1 diabetes. What was sequenced were expressed TCRB transcripts, since all of the isolated RNA had been reverse transcribed. Generated by immunoSEQ multiplex PCR, the TCRdb table keeps only in-frame clones and is missing some. The table has 350,000 to 450,000 clones, around 13% seen once. Material for sequencing was naive CD4+ T cells from blood. The receptors were sampled from a man aged 30-40 years in good health.

This rearrangement joins TRBV6-4 to TRBJ2-3; TRBD1 agrees at 7 bases. The CDR3 contains 16 residues. Germline loops: CDR1 MRHNA, CDR2 SNTAGT. Trimming removed 4 bases from V and 3 bases from J; junction bases left unmatched: 10. This chain's CDR3 is CASSVHSGGKTDTQYF. Written as DNA, the CDR3 is TGTGCCAGCAGTGTACATTCAGGGGGAAAAACAGATACGCAGTATTTT.

This clone has a handful of counts. The chain employs TRBV7-2 and TRBJ2-2; weak D call: TRBD2 (5 bases). V was shortened by 7 bases and J by 6 bases, with 9 bases between the two germline ends. The length of the CDR3 is 12 residues. Germline V gene data show CDR1 as SGHTA and CDR2 as FQGNSA. The CDR3 sequence is CASKRWAGELFF. DNA for the CDR3: TGTGCCAGCAAGCGGTGGGCCGGGGAGCTGTTTTTT.

Only a few counts were recorded for this clone. The chain recombines TRBV5-1 with TRBJ1-2; no definite D call. Germline V gene data show CDR1 as SGHRS and CDR2 as YFSETQ. The V and J ends lost 0 bases and 7 bases respectively, with 13 bases between them. CDR3 length: 14 residues. The CDR3 bases are TGCGCCAGCAGCTTGGCGGTCGGCCTGCGTGGCTACACCTTC. Translated: CASSLAVGLRGYTF. Looking up the rest from reference TRBV5-1 and TRBJ1-2 gives the full variable domain: KAGVTQTPRYLIKTRGQQVTLSCSPISGHRSVSWYQQTPGQGLQFLFEYFSETQRNKGNFPGRFSGRQFSNSRSEMNVSTLELGDSALYLCASSLAVGLRGYTFGSGTRLTVV.

The sample holds a few counts of this clone. The chain couples TRBV29-1 to TRBJ2-2, with D maybe TRBD1 (6 bases). There are 13 residues in the CDR3. Looked up from germline, CDR1 is SQVTM and CDR2 is ANQGSEA. With 7 bases removed from V and 0 bases from J, the gap between germline ends came to 9 bases. CDR3 coding DNA: TGCAGCGCCAACAGGGCGAACACCGGGGAGCTGTTTTTT. It yields the protein CSANRANTGELFF.

The chain recombines TRBV7-9 with TRBJ1-2; D unclear. This CDR3 has 14 amino acids. V dropped 7 bases and J dropped 4 bases, with 16 bases sitting between them. Looked up from germline, CDR1 is SEHNR and CDR2 is FQNEAQ (reference sequence). This chain's CDR3 is CASIEGDWSYGYTF. CDR3 in DNA: TGTGCCAGCATTGAGGGAGATTGGAGCTATGGCTACACCTTC.

V gene TRBV9 combines with J gene TRBJ1-1, with 12 bases fitting TRBD1. Germline V gene sequence: CDR1 SGDLS, CDR2 YYNGEE. The CDR3 is 13 residues long. With 0 bases clipped from V and 10 bases from J, the junction kept 1 base outside the gene matches. As DNA, the CDR3 is TGTGCCAGCAGCGTAGGGGACAGGGGGCCAGCTTTCTTT. It translates to CASSVGDRGPAFF. The whole variable domain, filled in from reference TRBV9 and TRBJ1-1, reads DSGVTQTPKHLITATGQRVTLRCSPRSGDLSVYWYQQSLDQGLQFLIQYYNGEERAKGNILERFSAQQFPDLHSELNLSSLELGDSALYFCASSVGDRGPAFFGQGTRLTVV.

V usage is TRBV4-2 and J usage is TRBJ1-5, with D uncertain. Between the trimmed V and J ends, which lost 0 bases and 2 bases, there was a span of 8 bases. Germline assignment: CDR1 LGHNA and CDR2 YNFKEQ. CDR3 length equals 15 residues. CDR3 sequence (DNA): TGTGCCAGCAGCCAAGATGGCTGGGGCAATCAGCCCCAGCATTTT. Encoded protein: CASSQDGWGNQPQHF.

This clone has more than one count but fewer than ten. The chain has TRBV5-4 and TRBJ2-5, with 7 nucleotides matching TRBD2. The V gene end was trimmed by 8 bases and the J gene end by 2 bases; junction bases not matched to a gene: 6. This CDR3 region has 13 residues. CDR1 and CDR2 (germline): SGHNT, YYREEE (reference sequence). The CDR3 nucleotides are TGTGCCAGTACTAGCGCGGGACAAGAGACCCAGTACTTC. It codes for CASTSAGQETQYF.

The gene calls are TRBV29-1 and TRBJ2-7; unclear D gene. The CDR3 runs 13 residues. Germline lookup yields CDR1 SQVTM and CDR2 ANQGSEA. V lost 3 bases and J 3 bases, leaving 12 bases between the germline ends. The CDR3 sequence is CSVEVDIGYEQYV. The DNA for the CDR3 is TGCAGCGTTGAGGTTGACATCGGCTACGAGCAGTACGTC.

This clone has a handful of counts. The V and J genes are TRBV29-1 and TRBJ1-3, with D tentatively TRBD1 (6 bases). Germline V gene sequence: CDR1 SQVTM, CDR2 ANQGSEA. The CDR3 totals 13 residues. V dropped 5 bases and J dropped 1 base, with 9 bases sitting between them. The CDR3 protein is CSVPGESGNTIYF. The CDR3 coding sequence is TGCAGCGTTCCAGGGGAATCTGGAAACACCATATATTTT.

In its sample, this clone was seen a few times. The V call is TRBV27, the J call TRBJ1-5; unclear D gene. Germline V gene data show CDR1 as MNHEY and CDR2 as SMNVEV (reference sequence). The CDR3 runs 14 residues. V was shortened by 2 bases and J by 3 bases, with 8 bases between the two germline ends. The CDR3 sequence is CASSLRPNNQPQHF. CDR3 in DNA: TGTGCCAGCAGTTTAAGGCCAAACAATCAGCCCCAGCATTTT.

This clone was detected only once. The chain couples TRBV5-6 to TRBJ1-3; no clear D. The V and J ends lost 0 bases and 1 base respectively, with 5 bases between them. In germline, CDR1 is SGHDT, CDR2 YYEEEE. CDR3 length: 14 amino acids. The CDR3 bases are TGTGCCAGCAGCTTGGGAGGGTCTGGAAACACCATATATTTT. Translating gives CASSLGGSGNTIYF. The entire variable domain, with the rest obtained from reference TRBV5-6 and TRBJ1-3, is as follows: DAGVTQSPTHLIKTRGQQVTLRCSPKSGHDTVSWYQQALGQGPQFIFQYYEEEERQRGNFPDRFSGHQFPNYSSELNVNALLLGDSALYLCASSLGGSGNTIYFGEGSWLTVV.

The chain links TRBV30 to TRBJ1-2; no clear D gene. The germline CDR1 and CDR2 sequences are GTSNPN and SVGIG (reference sequence). V lost 3 bases, J lost 2 bases, and 10 bases lay in between. The CDR3 contains 13 residues. In DNA, the CDR3 is TGTGCCTGGAGCACATACAACAACTATGGCTACACCTTC. Protein product: CAWSTYNNYGYTF.

The chain recombines TRBV4-3 with TRBJ2-7, with D perhaps matching TRBD2 (5 bases). Looked up from germline, CDR1 is LGHNA and CDR2 is YSLEER. The germline V and J ends were trimmed by 0 bases and 5 bases, with 14 bases remaining between them. The CDR3 consists of 15 residues. This chain's CDR3 is CASSQEGRGSHEQYF. The CDR3 region has the DNA TGCGCCAGCAGCCAAGAAGGCCGGGGTTCCCACGAGCAGTACTTC.

This sequence joins TRBV11-3 and TRBJ2-3; D is possibly TRBD1 (6 bases). V lost 3 bases, J lost 5 bases, and 18 bases lay in between. The CDR3 has 16 amino acids. Germline CDR1 reads SGHNT; CDR2 reads YENEEA. The DNA for the CDR3 is TGTGCCAGCAGCTTCTCACTCCAACGCAGGGGAGATACGCAGTATTTT. It codes for CASSFSLQRRGDTQYF.